The 23 T cell receptor beta chains in this list originate from one sample, sequenced in a study of blood T cell repertoires in COVID-19. Using immunoSEQ multiplex PCR, the repertoire was profiled, and TCRdb retains in-frame clones only, with some absent. Among around 100,000 clones listed, about nine tenths were seen once. Sequencing used peripheral blood. The receptors were gathered from a middle-aged man with active COVID-19.

This clone was counted a single time. This rearrangement joins TRBV11-2 to TRBJ1-1; TRBD1 might be the D (6 bases). The CDR3 covers 13 residues. Germline CDR1 reads SGHAT; CDR2 reads FQNNGV. Trimming took off 5 bases at V and 1 base at J, with 8 bases between the two ends. CDR3 sequence reads: CASSPGQNTEAFF. As DNA, the CDR3 is TGTGCCAGCAGCCCGGGACAGAACACTGAAGCTTTCTTT.

This chain uses TRBV14 with TRBJ2-3; no clear D gene. Germline assignment: CDR1 SGHDN and CDR2 FVKESK. CDR3 length: 13 amino acids. V was pared by 1 base and J by 2 bases, with 4 bases between. CDR3 bases: TGTGCCAGCAGCCAAGCCCTCACAGATACGCAGTATTTT. Translated: CASSQALTDTQYF.

This chain joins TRBV28 and TRBJ1-2; a weak D match, TRBD1 (6 bases). CDR3 length: 13 residues. Trimming cost V 6 bases and J 8 bases, with 16 bases left between them. CDR1 MDHEN and CDR2 SYDVKM come from the germline V gene. The DNA of the CDR3 is TGTGCCAGCAGGGTGGGGGCAAATGGGGGCTACACCTTC. Its translation: CASRVGANGGYTF.

The gene calls are TRBV6-5 and TRBJ1-5; 9 nucleotides align to TRBD1. This CDR3 has 15 amino acids. V shed 6 bases and J 2 bases; nucleotides not matched to a gene: 5. CDR1 and CDR2 from the germline V gene are MNHEY and SVGAGI. The DNA for the CDR3 is TGTGCCAGCAGCCTGGACAGGGGTGGCAATCAGCCCCAGCATTTT. It translates to CASSLDRGGNQPQHF.

This chain connects TRBV15 to TRBJ1-5; 8 positions match TRBD1. The ends lost 5 bases at V and 6 bases at J; junction bases unmatched: 12. Germline assignment: CDR1 LNHNV and CDR2 YYDKDF (reference sequence). CDR3 length equals 16 residues. The CDR3 sequence is CATSGTGTGKRQPQHF. CDR3 sequence (DNA): TGTGCCACCAGCGGAACCGGGACAGGTAAACGTCAGCCCCAGCATTTT.

V gene TRBV19 combines with J gene TRBJ2-7, with 7 bases that match TRBD1. Germline trimming cut 3 bases from V and 3 bases from J; bases unmatched to any gene: 5. This CDR3 has 14 amino acids. Germline CDR1 LNHDA, CDR2 SQIVND (reference sequence). The CDR3, as DNA: TGTGCCAGTAGTATCCGGGACAGAATCTACGAGCAGTACTTC. Translation gives CASSIRDRIYEQYF.

V gene TRBV9 combines with J gene TRBJ2-1, with D hard to call. The V gene's germline CDR1 is SGDLS and CDR2 YYNGEE. The CDR3 contains 13 residues. V was cut by 6 bases and J by 2 bases, with 9 bases left in between. CDR3 amino acids: CASTDSPYNEQFF. CDR3 nucleotide sequence: TGTGCCAGCACTGACTCCCCCTACAATGAGCAGTTCTTC. The variable domain in full, completed from reference TRBV9 and TRBJ2-1, reads DSGVTQTPKHLITATGQRVTLRCSPRSGDLSVYWYQQSLDQGLQFLIQYYNGEERAKGNILERFSAQQFPDLHSELNLSSLELGDSALYFCASTDSPYNEQFFGPGTRLTVL.

This chain joins TRBV5-3 and TRBJ2-5, with TRBD2 matching over 15 bases. TRBV5-3 has ORF status, its function being uncertain. The CDR3 is 15 amino acids. V dropped 5 bases and J dropped 6; count of bases not matched to a gene: 5. CDR3 amino acids: CARSPGLAGGKTQYF. Written as DNA, the CDR3 is TGTGCCAGAAGTCCTGGACTAGCGGGGGGGAAGACCCAGTACTTC.

This sequence joins TRBV3-1 (or the pseudogene TRBV3-2) and TRBJ2-1; a possible D gene is TRBD2 (6 bases). CDR3 length: 13 amino acids. Germline V gives CDR1 LGHDT, CDR2 YNNKEL (reference sequence). V was shortened by 1 base and J by 8 bases, with 9 bases between the two germline ends. The CDR3 sequence: CASSQAGVDEQFF. In DNA form, the CDR3 reads TGTGCCAGCAGCCAAGCGGGAGTTGATGAGCAGTTCTTC.

V gene TRBV5-6 combines with J gene TRBJ1-6, with 9 positions matching TRBD1. The CDR3 covers 16 residues. Unmatched junction bases numbered 6, after V lost 1 base and J lost 7 bases. The germline V gene has CDR1 SGHDT and CDR2 YYEEEE. CDR3 in DNA: TGTGCCAGCAGCTTGAAATGGGGACAGGGAAATTCACCCCTCCACTTT. Encoded protein: CASSLKWGQGNSPLHF.

The J gene is TRBJ2-3, the V gene TRBV19; 7 bases fit TRBD2. Germline values: CDR1 LNHDA, CDR2 SQIVND (reference sequence). V shed 5 bases, J shed 4 bases, and the junction held 12 bases outside the gene matches. The CDR3 is 16 amino acids. In DNA, the CDR3 is TGTGCCAGTAGTCGTCGGACGGGAGGTGGCGCAGATACGCAGTATTTT. Protein product: CASSRRTGGGADTQYF. Combining the CDR3 with reference TRBV19 and TRBJ2-3 gives the whole variable domain DGGITQSPKYLFRKEGQNVTLSCEQNLNHDAMYWYRQDPGQGLRLIYYSQIVNDFQKGDIAEGYSVSREKKESFPLTVTSAQKNPTAFYLCASSRRTGGGADTQYFGPGTRLTVL.

The chain links TRBV11-2 to TRBJ2-7; 15 bases are a match to TRBD2. CDR1 and CDR2 (germline): SGHAT, FQNNGV. V lost 3 bases to trimming and J lost 6 bases; unmatched junction nucleotides: 12. This CDR3 comprises 18 residues. For the CDR3, the DNA is TGTGCCAGCAGCTTGACGGGACTAGCGGGAGGACTCTTTGCCGAGCAGTACGTC. As protein: CASSLTGLAGGLFAEQYV.

The chain links TRBV5-1 to TRBJ1-3; D is ambiguous. The V gene's germline CDR1 is SGHRS and CDR2 YFSETQ. The CDR3 covers 13 residues. The V and J ends lost 5 bases and 0 bases respectively, with 6 bases between them. CDR3 bases: TGCGCCAGCAGTTCAGTCTCTGGAAACACCATATATTTT. Protein sequence: CASSSVSGNTIYF.

This clone was recorded only once. The V and J genes are TRBV11-3 and TRBJ2-2; 11 bases map to TRBD2. After removal of 6 bases from V and 4 bases from J, the junction contained 4 bases not matched to a gene. The germline gives CDR1 SGHNT, CDR2 YENEEA. This CDR3 region has 15 residues. This CDR3 is CASRTSGKLTGELFF. In DNA form, the CDR3 reads TGTGCCAGCAGGACTAGCGGGAAGCTCACCGGGGAGCTGTTTTTT. Full variable domain (remainder filled in from reference TRBV11-3 and TRBJ2-2): EAGVVQSPRYKIIEKKQPVAFWCNPISGHNTLYWYLQNLGQGPELLIRYENEEAVDDSQLPKDRFSAERLKGVDSTLKIQPAELGDSAVYLCASRTSGKLTGELFFGEGSRLTVL.

This clone appeared a few times. This chain joins TRBV2 and TRBJ2-2; TRBD2 agrees at 7 bases. V was clipped by 6 bases and J by 0 bases; unmatched bases: 4. This CDR3 has 15 amino acids. Germline assignment: CDR1 SNHLY and CDR2 FYNNEI. In nucleotides, the CDR3 is TGTGCCAGCAGGGGAACTAGCGCGAACACCGGGGAGCTGTTTTTT. It yields the protein CASRGTSANTGELFF.

The chain employs TRBV7-9 and TRBJ1-4; 7 nucleotides align to TRBD1. The CDR3 loop spans 16 amino acids. CDR1 is SEHNR and CDR2 is FQNEAQ in the germline V gene (reference sequence). V lost 5 bases and J lost 0; bases outside the gene matches: 6. The CDR3 sequence is CASSQGQPATNEKLFF. The CDR3, as DNA: TGTGCCAGCAGCCAGGGACAGCCGGCAACTAATGAAAAACTGTTTTTT.

The V gene is TRBV5-1, the J gene TRBJ2-1; 8 bases agree with TRBD2. The CDR3 is 15 residues long. V lost 0 bases to trimming and J lost 8 bases; unmatched junction nucleotides: 7. Per the germline V gene, CDR1 is SGHRS and CDR2 is YFSETQ. CDR3 protein: CASSLVREGRDEQFF. CDR3 coding DNA: TGCGCCAGCAGCTTGGTCCGGGAGGGCCGGGATGAGCAGTTCTTC.

DNA for the CDR3: TGTGCCAGCAGTAACAGGGGAGACACTGAAGCTTTCTTT. It yields the protein CASSNRGDTEAFF. This chain uses TRBV6-5 with TRBJ1-1; TRBD1 matches 7 bases. The CDR3 loop spans 13 amino acids. CDR1 is MNHEY, CDR2 SVGAGI, per germline. V shed 5 bases, J shed 3 bases, and the junction held 3 bases outside the gene matches.

CDR3 bases: TGTGCCACCAGTGATTTGGCTAGCGGGAGTCTGACCGGGGAGCTGTTTTTT. Residues: CATSDLASGSLTGELFF. The chain employs TRBV24-1 and TRBJ2-2; TRBD2 agrees at 10 bases. In germline, CDR1 is KGHDR, CDR2 SFDVKD. The CDR3 length is 17 residues. The V gene end was trimmed by 0 bases and the J gene end by 5 bases; junction bases not matched to a gene: 5.

CDR3 sequence (DNA): TGTGCCAGCAGCTCCCGGGACTCTGGGGGATATGGCTACACCTTC. This codes for CASSSRDSGGYGYTF. The chain has TRBV11-1 and TRBJ1-2; D possibly corresponds to TRBD1 (5 bases). The CDR3 has 15 residues. Looked up from germline, CDR1 is SGHAT and CDR2 is FQDESV (reference sequence). With 4 bases removed from V and 5 bases from J, the gap between germline ends came to 17 bases.

The gene calls are TRBV6-6 and TRBJ1-3; D gene unclear. The CDR3 runs 14 residues. The ends were cut back, 5 bases at V and 1 base at J, with 9 bases in the middle. Looked up from germline, CDR1 is MNHNY and CDR2 is SVGAGI (reference sequence). The CDR3 is CASSATESGNTIYF. The DNA for the CDR3 is TGTGCCAGCAGTGCCACTGAATCTGGAAACACCATATATTTT.

In this sample, this clone turned up a few times. The chain carries TRBV7-3 and TRBJ2-3, with 7 bases fitting TRBD2. Losses at the gene ends were 5 bases for V and 3 bases for J; bases not matched to a gene: 8. The CDR3 is made up of 15 amino acids. Per the germline V gene, CDR1 is SGHTA and CDR2 is FQGTGA. The CDR3 coding sequence is TGTGCCAGCAGCCCCCTGGGGGGGAGGACAGATACGCAGTATTTT. Its translation is CASSPLGGRTDTQYF.

V usage is TRBV7-6 and J usage is TRBJ1-5, with D possibly matching TRBD1 (5 bases). This CDR3 has 16 amino acids. Deletions cut 3 bases from V and 1 base from J, with 13 bases between. CDR1 and CDR2 from the germline V gene are SGHVS and FNYEAQ. The CDR3 spells CASSLSVGLSNQPQHF. DNA of the CDR3: TGTGCCAGCAGCTTGAGTGTGGGGCTCAGCAATCAGCCCCAGCATTTT. Complete variable domain (other parts from reference TRBV7-6 and TRBJ1-5): GAGVSQSPRYKVTKRGQDVALRCDPISGHVSLYWYRQALGQGPEFLTYFNYEAQQDKSGLPNDRFSAERPEGSISTLTIQRTEQRDSAMYRCASSLSVGLSNQPQHFGDGTRLSIL.